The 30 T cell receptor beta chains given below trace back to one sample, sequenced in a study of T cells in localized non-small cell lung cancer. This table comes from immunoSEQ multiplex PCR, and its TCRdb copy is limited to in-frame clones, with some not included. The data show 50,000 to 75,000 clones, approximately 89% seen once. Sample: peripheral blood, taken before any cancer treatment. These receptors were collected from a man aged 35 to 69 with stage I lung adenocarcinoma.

In DNA, the CDR3 is TGTGCCAGCAGTGAAGCGCCCCTCGGGGTAGGGCAGCCCCAGCATTTT. It yields the protein CASSEAPLGVGQPQHF. The chain employs TRBV6-1 and TRBJ1-5, with D unresolved. CDR3 length: 16 residues. The germline gives CDR1 MNHNS, CDR2 SASEGT. The V gene lost 0 bases and the J gene lost 7 bases, with 16 bases spanning the gap.

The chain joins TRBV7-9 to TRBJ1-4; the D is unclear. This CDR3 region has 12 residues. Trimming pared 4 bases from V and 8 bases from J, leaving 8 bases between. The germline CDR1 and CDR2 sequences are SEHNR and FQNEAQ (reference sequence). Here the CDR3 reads CASSSHREKLFF. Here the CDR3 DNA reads TGTGCCAGCAGCTCACACCGAGAAAAACTGTTTTTT.

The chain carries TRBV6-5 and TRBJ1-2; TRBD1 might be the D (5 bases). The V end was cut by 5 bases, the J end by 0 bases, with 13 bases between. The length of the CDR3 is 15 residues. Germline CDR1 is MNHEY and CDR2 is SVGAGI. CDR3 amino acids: CASSRGRGANYGYTF. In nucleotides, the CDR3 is TGTGCCAGCAGTCGGGGCCGGGGAGCTAACTATGGCTACACCTTC.

CDR3 protein: CSVVASQETQYF. Written as DNA, the CDR3 is TGCAGCGTTGTCGCTAGCCAAGAGACCCAGTACTTC. This chain joins TRBV29-1 and TRBJ2-5; D unresolved. Trimming cost V 4 bases and J 1 base, with 7 bases left between them. Germline assignment: CDR1 SQVTM and CDR2 ANQGSEA. This CDR3 is 12 amino acids long.

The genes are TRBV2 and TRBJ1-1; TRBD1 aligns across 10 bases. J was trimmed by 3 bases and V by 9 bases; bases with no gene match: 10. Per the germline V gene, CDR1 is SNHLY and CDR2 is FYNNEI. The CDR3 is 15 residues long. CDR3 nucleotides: TGTGCCAGTTCTTGGGGACAGGGGTGGGACACTGAAGCTTTCTTT. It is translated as CASSWGQGWDTEAFF.

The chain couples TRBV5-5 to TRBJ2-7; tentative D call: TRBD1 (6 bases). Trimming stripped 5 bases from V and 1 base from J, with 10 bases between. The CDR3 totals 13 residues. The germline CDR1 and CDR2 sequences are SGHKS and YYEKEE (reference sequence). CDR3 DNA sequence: TGTGCCAGCAGTATAACAGGGTCCTACGAGCAGTACTTC. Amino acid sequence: CASSITGSYEQYF.

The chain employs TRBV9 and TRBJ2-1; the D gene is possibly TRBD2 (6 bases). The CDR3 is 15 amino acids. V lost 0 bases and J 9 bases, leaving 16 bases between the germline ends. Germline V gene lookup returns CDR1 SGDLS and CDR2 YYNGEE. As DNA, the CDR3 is TGTGCCAGCAGCGTAGCTACGAGCGCGGGGAGTGAGCAGTTCTTC. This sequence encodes CASSVATSAGSEQFF. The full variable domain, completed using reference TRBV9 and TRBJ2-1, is DSGVTQTPKHLITATGQRVTLRCSPRSGDLSVYWYQQSLDQGLQFLIQYYNGEERAKGNILERFSAQQFPDLHSELNLSSLELGDSALYFCASSVATSAGSEQFFGPGTRLTVL.

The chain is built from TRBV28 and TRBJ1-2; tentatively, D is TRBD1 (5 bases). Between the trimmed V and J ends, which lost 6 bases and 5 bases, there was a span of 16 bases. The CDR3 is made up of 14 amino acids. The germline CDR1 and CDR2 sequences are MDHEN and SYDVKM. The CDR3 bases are TGTGCCAGCAGGGGCGGGGGTGCTATTTATGGCTACACCTTC. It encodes CASRGGGAIYGYTF.

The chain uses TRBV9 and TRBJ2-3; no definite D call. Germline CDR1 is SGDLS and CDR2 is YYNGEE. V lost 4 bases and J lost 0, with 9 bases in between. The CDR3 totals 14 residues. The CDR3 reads CASSPLVSTDTQYF. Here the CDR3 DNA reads TGTGCCAGCAGCCCTCTCGTAAGCACAGATACGCAGTATTTT.

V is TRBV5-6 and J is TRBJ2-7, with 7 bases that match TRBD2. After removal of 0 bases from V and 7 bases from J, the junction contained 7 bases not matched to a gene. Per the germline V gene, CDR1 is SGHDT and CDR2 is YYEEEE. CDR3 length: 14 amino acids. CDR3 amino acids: CASSLAGGPGEQYF. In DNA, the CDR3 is TGTGCCAGCAGCTTGGCGGGAGGCCCGGGGGAGCAGTACTTC.

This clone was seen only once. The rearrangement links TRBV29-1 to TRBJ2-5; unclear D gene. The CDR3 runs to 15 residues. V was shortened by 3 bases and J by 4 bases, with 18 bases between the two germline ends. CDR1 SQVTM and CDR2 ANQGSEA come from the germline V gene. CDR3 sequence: CSVEAQVSKGETQYF. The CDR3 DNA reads TGCAGCGTTGAGGCGCAGGTCTCTAAAGGAGAGACCCAGTACTTC.

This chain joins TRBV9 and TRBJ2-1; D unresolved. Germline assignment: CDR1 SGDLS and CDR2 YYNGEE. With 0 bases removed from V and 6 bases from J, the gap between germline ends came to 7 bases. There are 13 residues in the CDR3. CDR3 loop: CASSVGVINEQFF. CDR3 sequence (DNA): TGTGCCAGCAGCGTAGGGGTTATCAATGAGCAGTTCTTC.

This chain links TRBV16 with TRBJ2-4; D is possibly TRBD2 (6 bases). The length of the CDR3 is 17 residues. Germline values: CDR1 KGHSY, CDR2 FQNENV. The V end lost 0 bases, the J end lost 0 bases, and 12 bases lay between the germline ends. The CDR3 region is CASSQSGGVIAKNIQYF. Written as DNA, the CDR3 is TGTGCCAGCAGCCAATCCGGCGGGGTCATAGCCAAAAACATTCAGTACTTC. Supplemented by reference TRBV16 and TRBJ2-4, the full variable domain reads GEEVAQTPKHLVRGEGQKAKLYCAPIKGHSYVFWYQQVLKNEFKFLISFQNENVFDETGMPKERFSAKCLPNSPCSLEIQATKLEDSAVYFCASSQSGGVIAKNIQYFGAGTRLSVL.

CDR3 region: CASSGGLADYNEQFF. CDR3 nucleotides: TGTGCCAGCAGTGGGGGACTAGCGGACTACAATGAGCAGTTCTTC. V is TRBV27 and J is TRBJ2-1, with 11 positions matching TRBD2. Trimming at V came to 5 bases and at J to 3 bases, leaving 3 bases not matched to a gene. The CDR3 length is 15 residues. The germline V gene has CDR1 MNHEY and CDR2 SMNVEV (reference sequence).

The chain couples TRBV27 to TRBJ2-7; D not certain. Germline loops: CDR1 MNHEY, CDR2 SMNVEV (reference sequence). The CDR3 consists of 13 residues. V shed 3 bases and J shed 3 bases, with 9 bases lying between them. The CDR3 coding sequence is TGTGCCAGCAGTTTCAGTCCATACTACGAGCAGTACTTC. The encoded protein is CASSFSPYYEQYF.

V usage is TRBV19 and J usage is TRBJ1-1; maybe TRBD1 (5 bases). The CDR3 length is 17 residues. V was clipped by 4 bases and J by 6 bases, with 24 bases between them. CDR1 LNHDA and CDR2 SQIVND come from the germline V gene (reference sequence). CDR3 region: CASSRSRSGARGPEAFF. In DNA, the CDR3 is TGTGCCAGTAGTAGAAGCCGTTCCGGGGCCCGAGGTCCTGAAGCTTTCTTT.

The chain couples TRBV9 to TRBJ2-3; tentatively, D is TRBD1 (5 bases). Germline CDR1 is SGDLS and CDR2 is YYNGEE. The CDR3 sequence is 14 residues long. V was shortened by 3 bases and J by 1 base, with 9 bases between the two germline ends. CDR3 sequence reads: CASSAWGGTDTQYF. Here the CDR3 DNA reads TGTGCCAGCAGCGCCTGGGGCGGCACAGATACGCAGTATTTT.

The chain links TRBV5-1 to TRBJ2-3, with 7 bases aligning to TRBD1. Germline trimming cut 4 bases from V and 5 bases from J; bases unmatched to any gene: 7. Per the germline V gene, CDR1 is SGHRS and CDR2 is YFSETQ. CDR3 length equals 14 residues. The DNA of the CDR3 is TGCGCCAGCAGCCCACGACAGGGTAAAGATACGCAGTATTTT. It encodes CASSPRQGKDTQYF.

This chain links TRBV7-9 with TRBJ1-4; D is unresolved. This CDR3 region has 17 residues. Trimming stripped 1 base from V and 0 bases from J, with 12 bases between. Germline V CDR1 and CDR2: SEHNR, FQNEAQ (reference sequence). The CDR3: CASSLDPRNPTNEKLFF. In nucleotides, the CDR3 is TGTGCCAGCAGCTTAGATCCACGGAATCCAACTAATGAAAAACTGTTTTTT.

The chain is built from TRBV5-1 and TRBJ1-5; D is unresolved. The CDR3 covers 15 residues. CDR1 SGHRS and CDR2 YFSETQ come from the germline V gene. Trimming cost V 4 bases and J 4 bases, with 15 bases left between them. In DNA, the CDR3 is TGCGCCAGCAGCATAGTGGACCGGAAGAATCAGCCCCAGCATTTT. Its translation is CASSIVDRKNQPQHF.

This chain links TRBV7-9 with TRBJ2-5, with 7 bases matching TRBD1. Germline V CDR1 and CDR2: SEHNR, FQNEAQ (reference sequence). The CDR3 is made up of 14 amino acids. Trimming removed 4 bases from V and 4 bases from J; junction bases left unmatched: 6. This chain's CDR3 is CASSYPGQRETQYF. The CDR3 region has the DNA TGTGCCAGCAGCTATCCGGGACAGCGAGAGACCCAGTACTTC.

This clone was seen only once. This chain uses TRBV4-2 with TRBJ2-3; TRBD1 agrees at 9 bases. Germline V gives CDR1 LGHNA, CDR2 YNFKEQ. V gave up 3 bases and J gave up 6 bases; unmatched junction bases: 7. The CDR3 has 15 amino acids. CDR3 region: CASSQGGQGGDTQYF. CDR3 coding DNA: TGTGCCAGCAGCCAGGGGGGACAGGGAGGGGATACGCAGTATTTT.

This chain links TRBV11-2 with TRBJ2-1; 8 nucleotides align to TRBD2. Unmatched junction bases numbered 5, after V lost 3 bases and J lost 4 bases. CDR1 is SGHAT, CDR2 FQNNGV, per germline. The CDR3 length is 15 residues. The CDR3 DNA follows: TGTGCCAGCAGCTTGGGTGGGACTAGTTACAATGAGCAGTTCTTC. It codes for CASSLGGTSYNEQFF.

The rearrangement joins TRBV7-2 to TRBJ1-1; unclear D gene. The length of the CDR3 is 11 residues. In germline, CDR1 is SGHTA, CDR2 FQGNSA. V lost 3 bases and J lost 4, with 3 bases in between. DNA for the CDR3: TGTGCCAGCAGCTTCCTCACTGAAGCTTTCTTT. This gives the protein CASSFLTEAFF.

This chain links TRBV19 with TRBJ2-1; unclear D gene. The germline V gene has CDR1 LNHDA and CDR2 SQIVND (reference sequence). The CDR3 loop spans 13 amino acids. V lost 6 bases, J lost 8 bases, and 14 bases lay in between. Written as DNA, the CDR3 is TGTGCCAGTAGCCGACCTTCCCTCGATGAGCAGTTCTTC. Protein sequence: CASSRPSLDEQFF.

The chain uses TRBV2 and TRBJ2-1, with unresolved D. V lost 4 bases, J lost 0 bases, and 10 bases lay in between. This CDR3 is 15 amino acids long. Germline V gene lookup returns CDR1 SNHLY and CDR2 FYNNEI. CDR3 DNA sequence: TGTGCCAGCAGTGGATGGTTTAGCTCCTACAATGAGCAGTTCTTC. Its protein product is CASSGWFSSYNEQFF. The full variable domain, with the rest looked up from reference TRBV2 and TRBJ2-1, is EPEVTQTPSHQVTQMGQEVILRCVPISNHLYFYWYRQILGQKVEFLVSFYNNEISEKSEIFDDQFSVERPDGSNFTLKIRSTKLEDSAMYFCASSGWFSSYNEQFFGPGTRLTVL.

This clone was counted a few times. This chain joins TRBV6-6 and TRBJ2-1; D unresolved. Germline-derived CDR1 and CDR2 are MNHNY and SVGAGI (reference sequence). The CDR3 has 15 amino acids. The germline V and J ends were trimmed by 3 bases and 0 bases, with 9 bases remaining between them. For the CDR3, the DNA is TGTGCCAGCAGTTATGAACAGAGCTCCTACAATGAGCAGTTCTTC. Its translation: CASSYEQSSYNEQFF.

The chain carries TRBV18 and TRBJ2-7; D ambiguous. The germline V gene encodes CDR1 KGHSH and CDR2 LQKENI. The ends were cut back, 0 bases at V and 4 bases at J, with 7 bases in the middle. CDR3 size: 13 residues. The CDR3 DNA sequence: TGTGCCAGCTCACCACCGAGTGGGTACGAGCAGTACTTC. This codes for CASSPPSGYEQYF.

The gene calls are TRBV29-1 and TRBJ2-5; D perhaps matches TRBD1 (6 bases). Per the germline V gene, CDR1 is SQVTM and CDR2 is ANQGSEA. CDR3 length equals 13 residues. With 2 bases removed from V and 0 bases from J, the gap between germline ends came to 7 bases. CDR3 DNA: TGCAGCGTTGAACGGACAGACCAAGAGACCCAGTACTTC. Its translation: CSVERTDQETQYF.

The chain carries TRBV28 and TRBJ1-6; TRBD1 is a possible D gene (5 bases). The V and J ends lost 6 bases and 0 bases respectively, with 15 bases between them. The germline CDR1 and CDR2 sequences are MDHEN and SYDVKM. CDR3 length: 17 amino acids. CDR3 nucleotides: TGTGCCAGCAGAATGGGGGGGTCGAGCTCCTATAATTCACCCCTCCACTTT. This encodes CASRMGGSSSYNSPLHF.